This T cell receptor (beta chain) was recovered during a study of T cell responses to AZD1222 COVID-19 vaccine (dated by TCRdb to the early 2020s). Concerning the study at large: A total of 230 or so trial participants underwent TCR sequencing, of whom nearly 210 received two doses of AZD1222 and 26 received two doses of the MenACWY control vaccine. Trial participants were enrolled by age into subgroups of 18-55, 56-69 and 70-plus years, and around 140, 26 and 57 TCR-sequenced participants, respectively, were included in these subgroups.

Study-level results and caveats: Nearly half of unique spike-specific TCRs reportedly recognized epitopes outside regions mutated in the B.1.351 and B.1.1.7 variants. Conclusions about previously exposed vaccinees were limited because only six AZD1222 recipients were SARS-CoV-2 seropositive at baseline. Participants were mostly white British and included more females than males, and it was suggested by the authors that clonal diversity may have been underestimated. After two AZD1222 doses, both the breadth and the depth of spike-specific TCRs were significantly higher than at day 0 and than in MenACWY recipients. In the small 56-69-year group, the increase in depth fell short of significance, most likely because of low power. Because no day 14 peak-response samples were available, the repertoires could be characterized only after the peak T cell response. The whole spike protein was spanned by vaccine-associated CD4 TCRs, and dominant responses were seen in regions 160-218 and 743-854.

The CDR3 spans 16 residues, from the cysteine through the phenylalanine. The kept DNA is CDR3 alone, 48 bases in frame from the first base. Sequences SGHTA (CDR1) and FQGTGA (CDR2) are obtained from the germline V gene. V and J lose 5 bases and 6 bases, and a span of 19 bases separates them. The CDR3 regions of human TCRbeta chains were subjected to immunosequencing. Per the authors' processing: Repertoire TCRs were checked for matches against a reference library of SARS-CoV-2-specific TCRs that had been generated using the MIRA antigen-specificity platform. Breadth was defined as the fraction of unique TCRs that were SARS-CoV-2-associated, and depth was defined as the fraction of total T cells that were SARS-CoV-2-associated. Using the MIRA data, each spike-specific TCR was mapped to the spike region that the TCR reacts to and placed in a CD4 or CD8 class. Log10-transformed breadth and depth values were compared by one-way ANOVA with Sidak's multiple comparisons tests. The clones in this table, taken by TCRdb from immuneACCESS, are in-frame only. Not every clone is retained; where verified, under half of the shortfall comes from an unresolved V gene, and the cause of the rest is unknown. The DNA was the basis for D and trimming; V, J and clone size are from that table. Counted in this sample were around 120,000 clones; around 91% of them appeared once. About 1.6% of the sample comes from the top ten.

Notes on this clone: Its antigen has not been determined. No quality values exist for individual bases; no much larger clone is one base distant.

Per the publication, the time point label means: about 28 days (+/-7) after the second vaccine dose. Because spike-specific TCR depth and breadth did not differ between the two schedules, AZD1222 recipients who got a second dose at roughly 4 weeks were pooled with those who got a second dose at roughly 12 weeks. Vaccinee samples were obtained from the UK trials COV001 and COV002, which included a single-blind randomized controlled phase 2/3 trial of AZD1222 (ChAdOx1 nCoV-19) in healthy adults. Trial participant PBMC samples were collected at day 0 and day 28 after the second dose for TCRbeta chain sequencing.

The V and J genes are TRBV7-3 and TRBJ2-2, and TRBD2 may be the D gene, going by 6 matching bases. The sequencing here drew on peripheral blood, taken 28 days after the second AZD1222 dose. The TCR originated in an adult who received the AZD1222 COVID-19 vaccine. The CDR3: CASSPRVADGPGELFF. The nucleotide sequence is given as TGTGCCAGCAGCCCCCGGGTAGCGGATGGGCCCGGGGAGCTGTTTTTT.